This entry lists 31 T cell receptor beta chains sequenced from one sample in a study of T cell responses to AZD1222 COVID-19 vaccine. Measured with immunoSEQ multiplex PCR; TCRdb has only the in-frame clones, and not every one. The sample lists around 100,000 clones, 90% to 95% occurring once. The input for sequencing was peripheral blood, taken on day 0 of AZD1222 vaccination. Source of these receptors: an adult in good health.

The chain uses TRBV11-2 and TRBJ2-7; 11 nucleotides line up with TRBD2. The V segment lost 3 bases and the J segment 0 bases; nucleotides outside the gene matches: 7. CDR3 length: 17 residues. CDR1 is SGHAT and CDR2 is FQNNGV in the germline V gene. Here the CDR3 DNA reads TGTGCCAGCAGCTTGGCTAGCGGGAGGCATAGCTCCTACGAGCAGTACTTC. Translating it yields CASSLASGRHSSYEQYF.

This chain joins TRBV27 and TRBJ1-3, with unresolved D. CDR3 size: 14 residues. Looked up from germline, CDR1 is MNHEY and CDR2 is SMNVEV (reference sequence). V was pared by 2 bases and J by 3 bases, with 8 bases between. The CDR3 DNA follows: TGTGCCAGCAGTTTAACGTCTGATGGAAACACCATATATTTT. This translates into CASSLTSDGNTIYF.

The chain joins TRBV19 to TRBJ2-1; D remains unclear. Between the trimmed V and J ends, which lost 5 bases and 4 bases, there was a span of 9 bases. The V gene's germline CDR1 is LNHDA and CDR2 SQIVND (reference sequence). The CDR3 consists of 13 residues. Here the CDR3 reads CASSPWAYNEQFF. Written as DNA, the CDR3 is TGTGCCAGTAGTCCATGGGCTTACAATGAGCAGTTCTTC. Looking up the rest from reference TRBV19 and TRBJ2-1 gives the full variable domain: DGGITQSPKYLFRKEGQNVTLSCEQNLNHDAMYWYRQDPGQGLRLIYYSQIVNDFQKGDIAEGYSVSREKKESFPLTVTSAQKNPTAFYLCASSPWAYNEQFFGPGTRLTVL.

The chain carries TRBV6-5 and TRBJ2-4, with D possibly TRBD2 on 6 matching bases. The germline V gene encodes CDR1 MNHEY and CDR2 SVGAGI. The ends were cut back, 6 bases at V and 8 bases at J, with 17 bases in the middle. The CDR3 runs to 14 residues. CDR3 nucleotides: TGTGCCAGCAGACCGGGCGGCGGCGGGGACATTCAGTACTTC. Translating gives CASRPGGGGDIQYF.

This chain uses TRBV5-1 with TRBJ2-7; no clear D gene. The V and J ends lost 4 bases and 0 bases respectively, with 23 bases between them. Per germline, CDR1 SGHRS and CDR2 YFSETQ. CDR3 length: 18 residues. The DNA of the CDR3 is TGCGCCAGCAGCCGCGAGCCGACACCCTCCTCCTACTCCTACGAGCAGTACTTC. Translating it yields CASSREPTPSSYSYEQYF.

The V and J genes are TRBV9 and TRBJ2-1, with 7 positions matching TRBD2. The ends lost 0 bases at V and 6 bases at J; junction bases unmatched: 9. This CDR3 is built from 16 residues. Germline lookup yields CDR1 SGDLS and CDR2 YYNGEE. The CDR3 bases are TGTGCCAGCAGCGTAGCTACCCTAGCGGCTCTCAATGAGCAGTTCTTC. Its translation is CASSVATLAALNEQFF.

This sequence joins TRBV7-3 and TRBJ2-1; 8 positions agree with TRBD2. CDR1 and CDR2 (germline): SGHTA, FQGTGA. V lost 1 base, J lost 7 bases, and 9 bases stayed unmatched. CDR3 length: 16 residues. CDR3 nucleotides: TGTGCCAGCAGCTTAATGGGGACTAGTCTCTCTAATGAGCAGTTCTTC. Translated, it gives CASSLMGTSLSNEQFF.

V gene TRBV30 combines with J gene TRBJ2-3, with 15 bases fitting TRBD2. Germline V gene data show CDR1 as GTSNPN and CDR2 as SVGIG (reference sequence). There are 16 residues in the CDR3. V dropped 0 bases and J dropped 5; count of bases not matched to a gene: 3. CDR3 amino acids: CAWSVGLAGGGDTQYF. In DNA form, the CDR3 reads TGTGCCTGGAGTGTGGGACTAGCGGGAGGTGGAGATACGCAGTATTTT.

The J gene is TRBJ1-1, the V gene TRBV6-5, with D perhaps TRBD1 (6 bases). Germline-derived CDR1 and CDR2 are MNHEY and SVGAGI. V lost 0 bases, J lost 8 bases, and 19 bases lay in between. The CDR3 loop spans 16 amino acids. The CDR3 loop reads CASSYSLSDRKIEAFF. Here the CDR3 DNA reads TGTGCCAGCAGTTACTCGTTATCGGACAGAAAGATCGAAGCTTTCTTT.

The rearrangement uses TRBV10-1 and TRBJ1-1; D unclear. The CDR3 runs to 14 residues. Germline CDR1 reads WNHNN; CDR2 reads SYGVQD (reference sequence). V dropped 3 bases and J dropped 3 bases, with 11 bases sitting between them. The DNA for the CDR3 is TGCGCCAGCAGTGACAGGACGGAGGACACTGAAGCTTTCTTT. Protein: CASSDRTEDTEAFF.

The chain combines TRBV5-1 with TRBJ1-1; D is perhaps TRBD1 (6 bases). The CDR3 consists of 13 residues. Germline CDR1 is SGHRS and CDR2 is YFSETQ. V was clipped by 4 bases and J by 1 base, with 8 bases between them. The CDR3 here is CASSPTGNTEAFF. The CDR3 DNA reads TGCGCCAGCAGCCCGACAGGGAACACTGAAGCTTTCTTT. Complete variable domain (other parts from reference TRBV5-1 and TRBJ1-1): KAGVTQTPRYLIKTRGQQVTLSCSPISGHRSVSWYQQTPGQGLQFLFEYFSETQRNKGNFPGRFSGRQFSNSRSEMNVSTLELGDSALYLCASSPTGNTEAFFGQGTRLTVV.

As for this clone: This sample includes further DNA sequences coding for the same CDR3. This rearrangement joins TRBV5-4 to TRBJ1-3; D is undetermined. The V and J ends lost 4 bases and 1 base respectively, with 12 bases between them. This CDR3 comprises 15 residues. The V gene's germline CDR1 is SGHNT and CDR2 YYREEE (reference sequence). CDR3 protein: CASSLGSGSGNTIYF. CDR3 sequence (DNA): TGTGCCAGCAGCCTGGGATCTGGTTCTGGAAACACCATATATTTT.

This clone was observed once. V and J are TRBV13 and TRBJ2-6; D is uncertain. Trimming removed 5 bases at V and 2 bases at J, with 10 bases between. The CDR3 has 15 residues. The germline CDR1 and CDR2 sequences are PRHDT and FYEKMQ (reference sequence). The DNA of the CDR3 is TGTGCCAGCAGCCCTAGGGTTACTGGGGCCAACGTCCTGACTTTC. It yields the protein CASSPRVTGANVLTF.

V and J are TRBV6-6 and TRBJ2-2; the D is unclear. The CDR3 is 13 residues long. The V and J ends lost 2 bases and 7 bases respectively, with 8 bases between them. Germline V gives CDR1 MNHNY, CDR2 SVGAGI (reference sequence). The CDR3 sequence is CASSYRSGGELFF. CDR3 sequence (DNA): TGTGCCAGCAGTTACCGCTCAGGCGGGGAGCTGTTTTTT.

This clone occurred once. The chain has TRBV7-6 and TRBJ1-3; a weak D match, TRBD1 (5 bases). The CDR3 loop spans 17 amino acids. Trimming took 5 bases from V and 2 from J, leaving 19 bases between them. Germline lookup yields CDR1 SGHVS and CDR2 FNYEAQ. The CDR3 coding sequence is TGTGCCAGCAGCCCCATTGGCAGGGTCCTAGCTGGAAACACCATATATTTT. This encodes CASSPIGRVLAGNTIYF.

Written as DNA, the CDR3 is TGTGCCAGCAGCCAAGGACTAGCGGGAGCAGATACGCAGTATTTT. This gives the protein CASSQGLAGADTQYF. J is TRBJ2-3 and V is TRBV3-1 (or the pseudogene TRBV3-2), with TRBD2 matching 12 bases. The CDR3 totals 15 residues. V lost 1 base and J lost 4; bases outside the gene matches: 0. The V gene's germline CDR1 is LGHDT and CDR2 YNNKEL (reference sequence).

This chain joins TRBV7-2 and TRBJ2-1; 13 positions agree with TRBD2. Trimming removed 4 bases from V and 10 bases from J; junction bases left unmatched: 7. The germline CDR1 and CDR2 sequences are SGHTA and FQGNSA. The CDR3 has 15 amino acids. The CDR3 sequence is CASSYPTSGGTEQFF. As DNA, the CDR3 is TGTGCCAGCAGCTATCCGACTAGCGGGGGGACAGAGCAGTTCTTC.

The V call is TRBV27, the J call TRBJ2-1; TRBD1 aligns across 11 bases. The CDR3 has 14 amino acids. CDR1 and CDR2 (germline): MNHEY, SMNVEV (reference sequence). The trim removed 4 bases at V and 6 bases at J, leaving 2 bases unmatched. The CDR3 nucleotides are TGTGCCAGCAGTTACGGGACAGGGGGCAATGAGCAGTTCTTC. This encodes CASSYGTGGNEQFF.

The CDR3 DNA reads TGTGCCAGCAAAAAACAGGAGGCCATGGGCTACACCTTC. As protein: CASKKQEAMGYTF. The chain joins TRBV6-5 to TRBJ1-2, with D perhaps matching TRBD1 (5 bases). CDR1 and CDR2 from the germline V gene are MNHEY and SVGAGI. This CDR3 is built from 13 residues. Trimming cost V 7 bases and J 8 bases, with 17 bases left between them.

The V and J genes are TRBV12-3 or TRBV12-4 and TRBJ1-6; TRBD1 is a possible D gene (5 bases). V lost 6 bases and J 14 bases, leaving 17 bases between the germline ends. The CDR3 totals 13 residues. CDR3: CASSRGGAATLHF. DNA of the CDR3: TGTGCCAGCAGCCGGGGAGGGGCCGCTACCCTCCACTTT.

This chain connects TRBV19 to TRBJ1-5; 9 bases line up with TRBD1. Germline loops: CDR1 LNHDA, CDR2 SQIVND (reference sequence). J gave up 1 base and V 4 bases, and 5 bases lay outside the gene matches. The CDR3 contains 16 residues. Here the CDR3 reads CASSTPQGASNQPQHF. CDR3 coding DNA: TGTGCCAGTAGTACCCCACAGGGGGCGAGCAATCAGCCCCAGCATTTT.

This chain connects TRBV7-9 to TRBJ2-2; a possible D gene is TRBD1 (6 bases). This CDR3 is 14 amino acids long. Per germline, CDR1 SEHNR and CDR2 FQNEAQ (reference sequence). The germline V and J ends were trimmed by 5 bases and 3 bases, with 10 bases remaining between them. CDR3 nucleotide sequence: TGTGCCAGCAGCCCTGGGACATACACCGGGGAGCTGTTTTTT. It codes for CASSPGTYTGELFF.

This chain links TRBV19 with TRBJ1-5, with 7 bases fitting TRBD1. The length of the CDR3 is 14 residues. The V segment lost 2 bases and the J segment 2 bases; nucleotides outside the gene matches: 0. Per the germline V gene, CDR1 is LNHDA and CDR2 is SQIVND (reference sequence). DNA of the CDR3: TGTGCCAGTAGTATAACAGGGGGCAATCAGCCCCAGCATTTT. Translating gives CASSITGGNQPQHF.

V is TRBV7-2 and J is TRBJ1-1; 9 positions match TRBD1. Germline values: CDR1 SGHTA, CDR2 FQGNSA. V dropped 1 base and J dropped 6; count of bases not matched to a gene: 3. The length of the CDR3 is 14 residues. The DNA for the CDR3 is TGTGCCAGCAGCTTAGAACAGGGGGCCTCTGAAGCTTTCTTT. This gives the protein CASSLEQGASEAFF.

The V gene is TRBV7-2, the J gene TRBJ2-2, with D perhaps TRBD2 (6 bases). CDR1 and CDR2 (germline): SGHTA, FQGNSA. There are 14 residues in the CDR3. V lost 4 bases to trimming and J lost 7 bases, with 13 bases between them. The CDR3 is CASSSGVSVGELFF. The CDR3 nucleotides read TGTGCCAGCAGCTCGGGAGTTTCGGTCGGGGAGCTGTTTTTT.

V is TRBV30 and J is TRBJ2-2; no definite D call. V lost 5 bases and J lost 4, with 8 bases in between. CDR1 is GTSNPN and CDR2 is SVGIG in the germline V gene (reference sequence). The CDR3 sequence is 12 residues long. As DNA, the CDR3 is TGTGCCTGGGGCCTTGGCACCGGGGAGCTGTTTTTT. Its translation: CAWGLGTGELFF.

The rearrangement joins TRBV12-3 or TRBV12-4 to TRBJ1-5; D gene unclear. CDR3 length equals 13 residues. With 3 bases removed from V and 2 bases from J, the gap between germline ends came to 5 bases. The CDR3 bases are TGTGCCAGCAGTTTCGTACGCAATCAGCCCCAGCATTTT. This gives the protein CASSFVRNQPQHF.

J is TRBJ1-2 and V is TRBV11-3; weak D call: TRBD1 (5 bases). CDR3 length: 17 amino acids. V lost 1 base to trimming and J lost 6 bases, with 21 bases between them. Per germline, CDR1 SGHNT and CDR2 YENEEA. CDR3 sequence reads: CASSLAPERGLRDGYTF. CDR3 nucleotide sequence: TGTGCCAGCAGCTTAGCTCCTGAGAGGGGTTTGCGGGATGGCTACACCTTC.

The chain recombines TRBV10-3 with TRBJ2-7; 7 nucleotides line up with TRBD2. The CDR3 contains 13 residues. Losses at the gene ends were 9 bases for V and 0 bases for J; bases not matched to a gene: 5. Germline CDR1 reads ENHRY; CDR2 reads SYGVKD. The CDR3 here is CAIRGVSSYEQYF. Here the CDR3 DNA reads TGTGCCATACGGGGGGTAAGCTCCTACGAGCAGTACTTC.

The CDR3 nucleotides are TGTGCCAGCAGTTTAGGGGGGGCGGGCAATCAGCCCCAGCATTTT. Protein sequence: CASSLGGAGNQPQHF. The gene calls are TRBV28 and TRBJ1-5; D is perhaps TRBD1 (6 bases). The ends were cut back, 2 bases at V and 2 bases at J, with 10 bases in the middle. The CDR3 is 15 residues long. Germline V gene sequence: CDR1 MDHEN, CDR2 SYDVKM.

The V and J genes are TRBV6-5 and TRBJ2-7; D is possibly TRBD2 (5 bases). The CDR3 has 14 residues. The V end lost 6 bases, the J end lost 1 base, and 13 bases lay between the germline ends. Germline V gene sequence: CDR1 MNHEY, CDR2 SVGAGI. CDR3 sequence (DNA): TGTGCCAGCAGGAAGGAGGCATCTTCCTACGAGCAGTACTTC. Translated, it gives CASRKEASSYEQYF.